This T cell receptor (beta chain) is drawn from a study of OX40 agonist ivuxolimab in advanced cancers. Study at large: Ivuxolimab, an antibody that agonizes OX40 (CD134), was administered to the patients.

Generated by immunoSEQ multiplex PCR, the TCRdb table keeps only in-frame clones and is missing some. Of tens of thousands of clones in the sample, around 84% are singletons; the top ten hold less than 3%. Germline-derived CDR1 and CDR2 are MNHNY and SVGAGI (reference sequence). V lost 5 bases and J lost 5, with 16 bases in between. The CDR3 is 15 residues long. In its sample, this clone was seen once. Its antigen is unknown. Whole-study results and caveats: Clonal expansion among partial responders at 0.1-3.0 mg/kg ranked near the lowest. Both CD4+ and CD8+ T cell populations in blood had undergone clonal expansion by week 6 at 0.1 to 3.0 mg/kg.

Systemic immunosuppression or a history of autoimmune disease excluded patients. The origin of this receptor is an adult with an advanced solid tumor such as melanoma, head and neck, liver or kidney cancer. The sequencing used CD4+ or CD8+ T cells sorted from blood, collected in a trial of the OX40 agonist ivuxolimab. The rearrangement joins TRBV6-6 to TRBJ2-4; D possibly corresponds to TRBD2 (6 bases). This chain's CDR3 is CASSRAGGTENIQYF. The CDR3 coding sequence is TGTGCCAGCAGTCGGGCTGGAGGGACGGAAAACATTCAGTACTTC.